This TCR beta chain was sequenced for a study of lymphopenia after photon versus proton radiotherapy. Whole-study findings and limits: Under photons, naive T cells and diversity fell while effector/memory populations rose. Post-nadir diversity loss with photons came from oligoclonal expansion, particularly CD8+ Temra cells. Larger post-nadir TCR diversity loss correlated inversely with survival in deceased patients.

CDR1 and CDR2 from the germline V gene are KGHSH and LQKENI. The length of the CDR3 is 16 residues. V lost 0 bases and J lost 1, with 9 bases in between. The assay was immunoSEQ multiplex PCR, and TCRdb's table has in-frame clones only and misses some. This sample has 150,000 to 200,000 clones; around nine tenths occur once, and the top ten carry 4% to 5%. On this clone itself: Antigen unknown.

The material was peripheral blood, obtained from a patient treated with photon-based radiotherapy. This clonotype was sampled from a man in his forties or fifties with gastric cancer. The chain carries TRBV18 and TRBJ2-2; the D is unclear. The CDR3 loop is CASSPPIGRNTGELFF. The CDR3 coding sequence is TGTGCCAGCTCACCACCAATCGGTAGGAACACCGGGGAGCTGTTTTTT.